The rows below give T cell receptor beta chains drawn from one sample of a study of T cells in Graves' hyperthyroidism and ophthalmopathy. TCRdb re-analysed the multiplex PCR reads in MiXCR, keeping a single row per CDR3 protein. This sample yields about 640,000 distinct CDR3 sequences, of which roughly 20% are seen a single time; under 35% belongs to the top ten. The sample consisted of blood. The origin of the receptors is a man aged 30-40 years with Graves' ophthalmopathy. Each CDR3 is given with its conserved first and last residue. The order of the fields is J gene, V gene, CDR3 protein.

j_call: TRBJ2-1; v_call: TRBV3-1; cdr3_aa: CASSQDAGGVGYNEQFF
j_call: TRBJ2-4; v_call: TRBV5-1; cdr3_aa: CASSSRQGHIQYF
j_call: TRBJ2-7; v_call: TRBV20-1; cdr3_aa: CSAREKDTYEQYF
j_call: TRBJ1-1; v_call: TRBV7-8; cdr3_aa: CASSLVWGGTEAFF
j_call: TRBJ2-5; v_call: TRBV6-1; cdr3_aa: CASSTSGPETQYF
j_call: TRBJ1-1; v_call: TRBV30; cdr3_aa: CAWSAQGVTEAFF
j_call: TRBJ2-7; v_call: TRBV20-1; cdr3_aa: CSATLAGLSVGEQYF
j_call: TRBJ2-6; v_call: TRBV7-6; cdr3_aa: CASSLVRENPSGANVLTF
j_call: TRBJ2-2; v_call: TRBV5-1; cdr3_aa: CASSVGLAGELFF
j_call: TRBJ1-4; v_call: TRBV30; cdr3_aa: CAWTSHRGPNEKLFF
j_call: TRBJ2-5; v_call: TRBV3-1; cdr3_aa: CASSQAGTQETQYF
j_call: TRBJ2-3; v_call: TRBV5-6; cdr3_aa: CASSAPGTGTQYF
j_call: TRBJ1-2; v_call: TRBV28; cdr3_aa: CASRDSQNYGYTF
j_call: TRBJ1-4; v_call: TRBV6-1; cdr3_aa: CASSDSPWGTNEKLFF
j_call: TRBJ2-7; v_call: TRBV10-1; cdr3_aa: CASSESGAGSPYEQYF
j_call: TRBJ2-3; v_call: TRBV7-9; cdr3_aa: CATRAQAQRDTQYF
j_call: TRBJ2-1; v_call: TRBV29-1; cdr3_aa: CSVRWGGYNEQFF
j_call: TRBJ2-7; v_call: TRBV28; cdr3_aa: CASRGTAPYEQYF
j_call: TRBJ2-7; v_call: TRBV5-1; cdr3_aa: CASSPRDRGSEQYF
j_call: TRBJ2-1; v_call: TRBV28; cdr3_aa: CASSPLSGGSNEQFF